This TCR beta chain was observed in a study of neurological immune-mediated disorders. TCRdb reanalysed the 5' RACE reads using MiXCR and keeps one entry per CDR3 protein. The table records 78,000 or so distinct CDR3 sequences, just over 5% of them present only once. This clonotype was detected ten times or more. This CDR3 has 14 amino acids. V dropped 0 bases and J dropped 1 base, with 7 bases sitting between them. From germline, CDR1 is SGHRS and CDR2 YFSETQ. The material sequenced was PBMCs. This chain links TRBV5-1 with TRBJ2-5, with D possibly TRBD2 on 5 matching bases. The clonotype originates from a woman under 40 with multiple sclerosis. CDR3 residues: CASSLATIQETQYF. The DNA of the CDR3 is TGCGCCAGCAGCTTGGCGACTATCCAAGAGACCCAGTACTTC.